This entry lists 10 T cell receptor beta chains sequenced from one sample in a study of T cells after yellow fever vaccination. MiXCR was run by TCRdb on the 5' RACE reads, yielding one entry per CDR3 protein. The sample comprises over 100,000 distinct CDR3 sequences, around 8% of which are singletons, and about 25% rests with the top ten. Sample: CD8+ T cells sorted from PBMCs, taken 45 days after the yellow fever booster vaccination. These receptors all come from a man aged 30 to 45 who received the YFV17D yellow fever vaccine.

The table lists this clonotype with many counts. The gene calls are TRBV5-6 and TRBJ2-7, with D maybe TRBD2 (6 bases). V dropped 2 bases and J dropped 0 bases, with 15 bases sitting between them. CDR3 length equals 16 residues. Germline loops: CDR1 SGHDT, CDR2 YYEEEE. This chain's CDR3 is CASSFGTGGTSYEQYF. The CDR3 nucleotides read TGTGCCAGCAGCTTTGGAACAGGAGGGACCTCCTACGAGCAGTACTTC.

There are many counts of this clonotype. The gene calls are TRBV20-1 and TRBJ2-4; D is unclear. Germline V lookup: CDR1 DFQATT, CDR2 SNEGSKA (reference sequence). The CDR3 runs to 14 residues. The ends were cut back, 3 bases at V and 0 bases at J, with 9 bases in the middle. The CDR3 loop reads CSASSVLAKNIQYF. In DNA form, the CDR3 reads TGCAGTGCTAGCAGTGTACTAGCCAAAAACATTCAGTACTTC.

This clonotype was observed many times. This chain uses TRBV5-1 with TRBJ2-3; D gene ambiguous. Germline-derived CDR1 and CDR2 are SGHRS and YFSETQ. There are 13 residues in the CDR3. Trimming removed 5 bases from V and 6 bases from J, with 13 bases in between. The CDR3 spells CASSRDPLDTQYF. CDR3 sequence (DNA): TGCGCCAGCAGTCGCGATCCACTGGATACGCAGTATTTT.

The chain links TRBV6-2 or TRBV6-3 to TRBJ1-6; TRBD1 is a possible D gene (5 bases). The CDR3 runs to 17 residues. V dropped 6 bases and J dropped 0 bases, with 15 bases sitting between them. Per the germline V gene, CDR1 is MNHEY and CDR2 is SVGEGT. CDR3 residues: CASRRDPASSYNSPLHF. The CDR3 nucleotides read TGTGCCAGCAGACGGGACCCCGCGAGCTCCTATAATTCACCCCTCCACTTT.

The chain employs TRBV7-9 and TRBJ2-7; TRBD2 matches 13 bases. The CDR3 runs 16 residues. From germline, CDR1 is SEHNR and CDR2 FQNEAQ (reference sequence). V dropped 5 bases and J dropped 2; count of bases not matched to a gene: 6. CDR3 DNA sequence: TGTGCCAGCAGCGGCCGGACTAGCGGGAGAACCTACGAGCAGTACTTC. Protein: CASSGRTSGRTYEQYF. Supplemented by reference TRBV7-9 and TRBJ2-7, the full variable domain reads DTGVSQNPRHKITKRGQNVTFRCDPISEHNRLYWYRQTLGQGPEFLTYFQNEAQLEKSRLLSDRFSAERPKGSFSTLEIQRTEQGDSAMYLCASSGRTSGRTYEQYFGPGTRLTVT.

This clonotype was observed a handful of times. The V and J genes are TRBV12-5 and TRBJ2-1; D remains ambiguous. CDR3 length: 18 residues. V lost 6 bases, J lost 2 bases, and 23 bases lay in between. The germline V gene has CDR1 LGHNT and CDR2 FRNRAP. The DNA of the CDR3 is TGTGCTAGTGGCCCGGCAGGCCAGGCCGGGCCCACCTACAATGAGCAGTTCTTC. Amino acids: CASGPAGQAGPTYNEQFF.

This clonotype was observed a few times. The V gene is TRBV7-6, the J gene TRBJ2-1; 10 bases are shared with TRBD1. Germline V gene data show CDR1 as SGHVS and CDR2 as FNYEAQ. Losses at the gene ends were 5 bases for V and 5 bases for J; bases not matched to a gene: 12. The CDR3 sequence is 17 residues long. The CDR3 nucleotides read TGTGCCAGCAGCAGATGGCCCGGGACAGGGGAGGACAATGAGCAGTTCTTC. It yields the protein CASSRWPGTGEDNEQFF.

This clonotype was observed many times. This chain connects TRBV24-1 to TRBJ2-5; TRBD2 agrees at 12 bases. The CDR3 is 16 amino acids. V lost 4 bases and J lost 5; bases outside the gene matches: 7. CDR1 is KGHDR and CDR2 is SFDVKD in the germline V gene. CDR3 in amino acids: CATSDLTSGRLETQYF. In DNA, the CDR3 is TGTGCCACCAGTGACCTAACTAGCGGGAGGCTCGAGACCCAGTACTTC.

The chain joins TRBV11-2 to TRBJ2-1; D remains ambiguous. Germline loops: CDR1 SGHAT, CDR2 FQNNGV. The CDR3 covers 20 residues. Trimming removed 5 bases from V and 4 bases from J, with 30 bases in between. As DNA, the CDR3 is TGTGCCAGCAGCAAGCCCTCTGGGGAACTTGCTGGTTTAGGGTACAATGAGCAGTTCTTC. Translation: CASSKPSGELAGLGYNEQFF.

This clonotype was counted ten times or more. The rearrangement uses TRBV12-3 or TRBV12-4 and TRBJ1-2; a weak D match, TRBD1 (6 bases). V dropped 6 bases and J dropped 6 bases, with 14 bases sitting between them. CDR3 length: 13 amino acids. The CDR3 is CASSRSGANGYTF. CDR3 DNA sequence: TGTGCCAGCAGCCGCTCGGGGGCCAATGGCTACACCTTC.